This is a list of T cell receptor beta chains from one sample in a study of shared clonotypes between healthy human individuals. TCRdb keeps only in-frame clones here, not all; method: immunoSEQ multiplex PCR. The sample gives about 490,000 clones, 65% to 85% of which show up once; about 13% is in the top ten. Specimen: PBMCs. These receptors came from a woman aged 40 to 55 in good health. Some clones in this sample may be carry-over from other donors' samples. Both conserved end residues are part of each CDR3. A D gene is named only where the DNA matches it firmly. For some rows the clone size is stated as once, few or many, or as a class when expanded; others skip it.

v_gene,abundance,j_gene,d_gene,CDR3aa,CDR3nt
TRBV4-3,-,TRBJ2-5,TRBD1,CASSQGTGGETQYF,TGCGCCAGCAGCCAAGGAACAGGGGGAGAGACCCAGTACTTC
TRBV5-1,-,TRBJ1-1,TRBD1,CASSLRTGGTTEAFF,TGCGCCAGCAGCCTAAGGACAGGGGGGACAACTGAAGCTTTCTTT
TRBV27,few,TRBJ2-7,-,CASSLVAASLAGDSLLYEQYF,TGTGCCAGCAGTTTAGTGGCCGCGTCTTTGGCAGGAGATAGTCTGCTATACGAGCAGTACTTC
TRBV7-6,-,TRBJ1-4,-,CASSLRGRQATNEKLFF,TGTGCCAGCAGCTTACGGGGCAGGCAAGCAACTAATGAAAAACTGTTTTTT
TRBV5-6,-,TRBJ2-2,-,CASSFERNTGELFF,TGTGCCAGCAGCTTCGAGAGAAACACCGGGGAGCTGTTTTTT
TRBV28,once,TRBJ2-7,TRBD2,CASIRGTSGTEQYF,TGTGCCAGCATCCGTGGGACTAGCGGGACCGAGCAGTACTTC
TRBV5-4,-,TRBJ1-1,TRBD1,CASWARQGYTEAFF,TGTGCCAGCTGGGCCCGACAGGGATACACTGAAGCTTTCTTT
TRBV9,-,TRBJ2-1,-,CASSVYDRLLLNNEQFF,TGTGCCAGCAGCGTGTATGACCGCCTCTTACTAAACAATGAGCAGTTCTTC
TRBV25-1,-,TRBJ2-3,-,CASSEFGGRGTDTQYF,TGTGCCAGCAGTGAATTTGGGGGAAGAGGTACAGATACGCAGTATTTT
TRBV4-2,-,TRBJ2-5,TRBD2,CASSQVSGRTETQYF,TGTGCCAGCAGCCAAGTCAGCGGGAGGACAGAGACCCAGTACTTC
TRBV6-5,-,TRBJ2-6,-,CASSSILRGANVLTF,TGTGCCAGCAGCTCCATTCTTCGGGGGGCCAACGTCCTGACTTTC
TRBV27,-,TRBJ2-1,TRBD1,CASSIDRGAKQFF,TGTGCCAGCAGTATCGACAGGGGGGCTAAGCAGTTCTTC
TRBV6-5,-,TRBJ2-7,-,CASRGLAFYEQYF,TGTGCCAGCAGGGGACTGGCCTTCTACGAGCAGTACTTC
TRBV19,-,TRBJ2-7,TRBD2,CATAGGGDSYEQYF,TGTGCCACCGCGGGAGGGGGCGATTCCTACGAGCAGTACTTC
TRBV2,-,TRBJ2-3,-,CASSDPTYTDTQYF,TGTGCCAGCAGTGACCCGACTTACACGGATACGCAGTATTTT
TRBV28,-,TRBJ1-5,-,CASSNFRAAGYQPQHF,TGTGCCAGCAGCAACTTCCGGGCAGCCGGGTATCAGCCCCAGCATTTT
TRBV28,-,TRBJ2-1,-,CASSALRGKSYNEQFF,TGTGCCAGCAGTGCCTTAAGGGGGAAGTCCTACAATGAGCAGTTCTTC
TRBV9,-,TRBJ2-1,TRBD2,CASSARAGGLIRNEQFF,TGTGCCAGCAGCGCAAGAGCGGGAGGGCTCATACGAAATGAGCAGTTCTTC
TRBV11-2,-,TRBJ2-1,TRBD2,CASSLDPGTSGSEFF,TGTGCCAGCAGCTTAGATCCCGGGACTAGCGGGTCGGAGTTCTTC
TRBV5-4,-,TRBJ2-1,TRBD1,CASSPGTGNEQFF,TGTGCCAGCAGCCCGGGGACAGGCAATGAGCAGTTCTTC
TRBV28,-,TRBJ1-1,TRBD1,CASSLQQGFTEAFF,TGTGCCAGCAGTTTACAACAGGGGTTTACTGAAGCTTTCTTT
TRBV2,-,TRBJ1-5,TRBD1,CASMPGQWNQPQHF,TGTGCCAGCATGCCGGGACAGTGGAATCAGCCCCAGCATTTT
TRBV29-1,-,TRBJ2-7,-,CSVEVDSRSYEQYF,TGCAGCGTTGAGGTGGACAGCCGCTCCTACGAGCAGTACTTC
TRBV29-1,few,TRBJ2-7,TRBD1,CSVGTGWYEQYF,TGCAGCGTTGGGACAGGGTGGTACGAGCAGTACTTC
TRBV29-1,-,TRBJ2-1,-,CSAPGRSLYNEQFF,TGCAGCGCCCCAGGGCGGTCCTTGTACAATGAGCAGTTCTTC
TRBV29-1,-,TRBJ1-2,-,CSVALRQGGGYTF,TGCAGCGTTGCACTACGGCAGGGTGGTGGCTACACCTTC
TRBV18,-,TRBJ1-2,-,CASSQVISNYGYTF,TGTGCCAGCTCACAGGTTATCTCTAACTATGGCTACACCTTC
TRBV28,-,TRBJ2-7,TRBD1,CASSNAGGREQYF,TGTGCCAGCAGTAACGCAGGGGGCCGCGAGCAGTACTTC
TRBV18,-,TRBJ2-5,-,CASSPLEGLGETQYF,TGTGCCAGCTCACCACTAGAGGGCTTGGGGGAGACCCAGTACTTC
TRBV18,-,TRBJ1-1,-,CASSPSGGRNTEAFF,TGTGCCAGCTCACCGTCCGGCGGTAGGAACACTGAAGCTTTCTTT
TRBV11-2,once,TRBJ2-5,TRBD2,CASSLSGGRVETQYF,TGTGCCAGCAGCTTGTCCGGGGGGAGAGTGGAGACCCAGTACTTC
TRBV28,-,TRBJ1-2,-,CASSSPTRGGGYTF,TGTGCCAGCAGTTCCCCGACTCGGGGTGGTGGCTACACCTTC
TRBV27,-,TRBJ1-1,-,CASSSQVENEAFF,TGTGCCAGCAGTTCACAGGTCGAAAATGAAGCTTTCTTT
TRBV15,-,TRBJ2-1,TRBD2,CATSRSSGRAWSYNEQFF,TGTGCCACCAGCAGATCAAGCGGGAGGGCCTGGTCCTACAATGAGCAGTTCTTC
TRBV14,-,TRBJ2-7,TRBD1,CASSQLTGEHEQYF,TGTGCCAGCAGCCAATTAACAGGGGAACACGAGCAGTACTTC
TRBV7-3,-,TRBJ2-1,-,CASSYSASEQFF,TGTGCCAGCAGCTACTCGGCTTCTGAGCAGTTCTTC
TRBV5-1,once,TRBJ2-2,-,CASSLRRATGELFF,TGCGCCAGCAGCCTCCGGCGGGCCACCGGGGAGCTGTTTTTT
TRBV2,-,TRBJ1-1,-,CASSFFMGQTEAFF,TGTGCCAGCAGCTTCTTTATGGGGCAAACTGAAGCTTTCTTT
TRBV7-9,once,TRBJ2-1,TRBD2,CASSSLAGRYNEQFF,TGTGCCAGCAGCTCCCTAGCGGGAAGATACAATGAGCAGTTCTTC
TRBV28,once,TRBJ2-3,-,CASSSGPATDTQYF,TGTGCCAGCAGTTCGGGACCCGCCACAGATACGCAGTATTTT
TRBV10-3,many,TRBJ1-1,-,CAISRDPNTEAFF,TGTGCCATCAGCAGGGACCCGAACACTGAAGCTTTCTTT
TRBV20-1,-,TRBJ2-3,-,CSASNRDTQYF,TGCAGTGCTAGTAACCGGGATACGCAGTATTTT
TRBV20-1,-,TRBJ1-3,-,CSAEGGNTIYF,TGCAGTGCCGAGGGCGGAAACACCATATATTTT
TRBV6-4,-,TRBJ1-5,-,CASSEQGLGNQPQHF,TGTGCCAGCAGCGAACAGGGCCTTGGCAATCAGCCCCAGCATTTT
TRBV20-1,once,TRBJ2-1,TRBD2,CIMTSGFEQFF,TGCATCATGACTAGCGGGTTTGAGCAGTTCTTC
TRBV7-3,-,TRBJ1-5,TRBD1,CASSLTGGAGQPQHF,TGTGCCAGCAGCTTAACAGGGGGCGCGGGTCAGCCCCAGCATTTT
TRBV4-3,-,TRBJ1-1,-,CASSQLTTGLNTEAFF,TGCGCCAGCAGCCAGCTCACTACAGGGCTAAACACTGAAGCTTTCTTT
TRBV7-9,-,TRBJ2-2,-,CASSFRGAAGELFF,TGTGCCAGCAGCTTTCGCGGTGCCGCTGGGGAGCTGTTTTTT
TRBV11-2,many,TRBJ1-2,-,CASSSLYGYTF,TGTGCCAGCAGCTCCCTCTATGGCTACACCTTC
TRBV6-5,-,TRBJ2-1,-,CASSLSGEQFF,TGTGCCAGCAGTTTGTCCGGGGAGCAGTTCTTC
TRBV4-1,few,TRBJ2-7,TRBD1,CASSQDISRQGIPYEQYF,TGCGCCAGCAGCCAAGATATTAGTCGACAGGGGATACCCTACGAGCAGTACTTC
TRBV7-3,-,TRBJ2-2,-,CASSWGSDTGELFF,TGTGCCAGCAGCTGGGGATCTGACACCGGGGAGCTGTTTTTT
TRBV9,once,TRBJ2-1,TRBD1,CASSTGTGGLGSYNEQFF,TGTGCCAGCAGCACCGGGACAGGGGGCTTGGGCTCCTACAATGAGCAGTTCTTC
TRBV6-1,-,TRBJ2-3,-,CASSVSLSTDTQYF,TGTGCCAGCAGTGTATCACTTTCCACAGATACGCAGTATTTT
TRBV7-8,few,TRBJ2-1,-,CASSLGGPNNEQFF,TGTGCCAGCAGCTTAGGGGGACCAAACAATGAGCAGTTCTTC
TRBV28,-,TRBJ2-7,TRBD2,CASSYGLAGGMREQYF,TGTGCCAGCAGTTACGGCCTAGCGGGAGGGATGAGGGAGCAGTACTTC
TRBV7-9,-,TRBJ1-1,-,CASSFVENTEAFF,TGTGCCAGCAGCTTCGTAGAGAACACTGAAGCTTTCTTT
TRBV7-9,-,TRBJ1-5,-,CASSLLSVTGNQPQHF,TGTGCCAGCAGCTTATTGTCGGTGACGGGCAATCAGCCCCAGCATTTT
TRBV10-1,-,TRBJ2-7,TRBD2,CASSGTLAVHAYEQYF,TGCGCCAGCAGTGGAACCCTAGCGGTCCACGCCTACGAGCAGTACTTC